Presented here are 28 T cell receptor beta chains from one specimen sequenced in a study of blood T cell repertoires in COVID-19. Produced via immunoSEQ multiplex PCR; TCRdb's table is partial and in-frame only. The sample carries about 99,000 clones, 81% recorded once. The sequencing sample was made of peripheral blood. The receptor source for this set is a man of 80 years or more with COVID-19, enrolled during active disease.

The V call is TRBV30, the J call TRBJ1-6; TRBD1 matches at 8 bases. Germline V gene lookup returns CDR1 GTSNPN and CDR2 SVGIG (reference sequence). The CDR3 sequence is 14 residues long. With V trimmed by 3 bases and J by 5 bases, 3 bases remained unmatched. CDR3 nucleotides: TGTGCCTGGAGCCCGGGACAGGATAATTCACCCCTCCACTTT. Translating gives CAWSPGQDNSPLHF.

V gene TRBV18 combines with J gene TRBJ2-7, with a weak D call TRBD1 (5 bases). Trimming took 2 bases from V and 3 from J, leaving 8 bases between them. Germline values: CDR1 KGHSH, CDR2 LQKENI. CDR3 length: 13 residues. CDR3: CASSPDSSYEQYF. CDR3 nucleotides: TGTGCCAGCTCACCAGACAGCAGCTACGAGCAGTACTTC.

There are a few counts of this clone. The chain is built from TRBV11-2 and TRBJ2-5; D is perhaps TRBD1 (5 bases). CDR1 is SGHAT and CDR2 is FQNNGV in the germline V gene. The CDR3 is 15 amino acids. V lost 0 bases to trimming and J lost 5 bases, with 13 bases between them. As DNA, the CDR3 is TGTGCCAGCAGCTTAGATTACAGGCGGAGCGAGACCCAGTACTTC. Amino acid sequence: CASSLDYRRSETQYF. Supplemented by reference TRBV11-2 and TRBJ2-5, the full variable domain reads EAGVAQSPRYKIIEKRQSVAFWCNPISGHATLYWYQQILGQGPKLLIQFQNNGVVDDSQLPKDRFSAERLKGVDSTLKIQPAKLEDSAVYLCASSLDYRRSETQYFGPGTRLLVL.

The chain employs TRBV9 and TRBJ1-1, with 7 bases fitting TRBD1. The germline CDR1 and CDR2 sequences are SGDLS and YYNGEE. The CDR3 covers 15 residues. Trimming cost V 4 bases and J 1 base; bases outside gene matches: 7. CDR3 in amino acids: CASSPRTGQNTEAFF. The DNA of the CDR3 is TGTGCCAGCAGCCCGCGGACAGGACAGAACACTGAAGCTTTCTTT.

This chain connects TRBV7-2 to TRBJ2-7, with TRBD2 matching 10 bases. V shed 5 bases and J 7 bases; nucleotides not matched to a gene: 8. This CDR3 has 14 amino acids. CDR1 SGHTA and CDR2 FQGNSA come from the germline V gene. For the CDR3, the DNA is TGTGCCAGCAGCGCGAGCGGGGGGGCCGTGGAGCAGTACTTC. Translating it yields CASSASGGAVEQYF.

J is TRBJ1-2 and V is TRBV4-1; the match to TRBD1 covers 10 bases. The trim removed 5 bases at V and 2 bases at J, leaving 2 bases unmatched. CDR1 is MGHRA and CDR2 is YSYEKL in the germline V gene. The CDR3 spans 14 residues. The CDR3 protein is CASSVGQGNYGYTF. Written as DNA, the CDR3 is TGCGCCAGCAGCGTGGGACAGGGGAACTATGGCTACACCTTC.

This clone was observed once. This chain joins TRBV19 and TRBJ2-2; TRBD1 aligns across 7 bases. Trimming took 3 bases from V and 5 from J; bases not matched to a gene: 9. The CDR3 is 16 residues long. Germline assignment: CDR1 LNHDA and CDR2 SQIVND (reference sequence). The CDR3 DNA sequence: TGTGCCAGTAGTATGTGGGGGAACAGGGGAACCGGGGAGCTGTTTTTT. Encoded protein: CASSMWGNRGTGELFF.

The chain employs TRBV6-6 and TRBJ2-1; 8 bases match TRBD1. The CDR3 extends over 16 amino acids. V shed 7 bases and J 3 bases; nucleotides not matched to a gene: 11. Germline CDR1 MNHNY, CDR2 SVGAGI (reference sequence). The CDR3 spells CASKPRTGSFYNEQFF. For the CDR3, the DNA is TGTGCCAGCAAACCTCGGACAGGGAGTTTCTACAATGAGCAGTTCTTC.

The chain combines TRBV19 with TRBJ2-4, with 10 bases fitting TRBD1. V was pared by 3 bases and J by 0 bases, with 8 bases of the junction left unmatched. The germline gives CDR1 LNHDA, CDR2 SQIVND (reference sequence). The CDR3 loop spans 18 amino acids. CDR3 sequence (DNA): TGTGCCAGTAGTATGGGGACAGGGGAGATAAGAGCCAAAAACATTCAGTACTTC. Translation: CASSMGTGEIRAKNIQYF.

This clone has just one count. The gene calls are TRBV11-3 and TRBJ2-1; 9 positions agree with TRBD2. Per germline, CDR1 SGHNT and CDR2 YENEEA. This CDR3 region has 16 residues. With V trimmed by 5 bases and J by 2 bases, 7 bases remained unmatched. The CDR3: CASSKTSGLTYNEQFF. As DNA, the CDR3 is TGTGCCAGCAGCAAAACTAGCGGGCTAACCTACAATGAGCAGTTCTTC. The full variable domain, completed using reference TRBV11-3 and TRBJ2-1, is EAGVVQSPRYKIIEKKQPVAFWCNPISGHNTLYWYLQNLGQGPELLIRYENEEAVDDSQLPKDRFSAERLKGVDSTLKIQPAELGDSAVYLCASSKTSGLTYNEQFFGPGTRLTVL.

The chain combines TRBV5-1 with TRBJ2-5, with D possibly TRBD2 on 6 matching bases. This CDR3 is 14 amino acids long. V was clipped by 0 bases and J by 5 bases, with 11 bases between them. The V gene's germline CDR1 is SGHRS and CDR2 YFSETQ. CDR3 sequence reads: CASSLAGGHETQYF. Here the CDR3 DNA reads TGCGCCAGCAGCTTGGCCGGGGGTCACGAGACCCAGTACTTC.

The V call is TRBV5-4, the J call TRBJ1-6, with 7 bases aligning to TRBD1. This CDR3 is 16 amino acids long. The germline gives CDR1 SGHNT, CDR2 YYREEE (reference sequence). Losses at the gene ends were 5 bases for V and 5 bases for J; bases not matched to a gene: 10. CDR3 in amino acids: CASSFRTGTDNSPLHF. CDR3 sequence (DNA): TGTGCCAGCAGTTTCCGCACCGGGACAGATAATTCACCCCTCCACTTT. Full variable domain (outside the CDR3, taken from reference TRBV5-4 and TRBJ1-6): ETGVTQSPTHLIKTRGQQVTLRCSSQSGHNTVSWYQQALGQGPQFIFQYYREEENGRGNFPPRFSGLQFPNYSSELNVNALELDDSALYLCASSFRTGTDNSPLHFGNGTRLTVT.

The chain uses TRBV7-6 and TRBJ2-5, with D maybe TRBD2 (6 bases). Between the trimmed V and J ends, which lost 10 bases and 5 bases, there was a span of 11 bases. Germline loops: CDR1 SGHVS, CDR2 FNYEAQ. The CDR3 spans 11 residues. The CDR3 region has the DNA TGTGCCACCTCAGGGAGGGAGACCCAGTACTTC. As protein: CATSGRETQYF. Supplemented by reference TRBV7-6 and TRBJ2-5, the full variable domain reads GAGVSQSPRYKVTKRGQDVALRCDPISGHVSLYWYRQALGQGPEFLTYFNYEAQQDKSGLPNDRFSAERPEGSISTLTIQRTEQRDSAMYRCATSGRETQYFGPGTRLLVL.

This chain links TRBV5-1 with TRBJ2-3, with 10 bases identical to TRBD2. The CDR3 length is 15 residues. Germline CDR1 is SGHRS and CDR2 is YFSETQ. V lost 4 bases, J lost 4 bases, and 6 bases stayed unmatched. The CDR3 nucleotides read TGCGCCAGCAGCCCTCAGCGGGGGGGCCCAGATACGCAGTATTTT. Translating gives CASSPQRGGPDTQYF. The full variable domain, completed using reference TRBV5-1 and TRBJ2-3, is KAGVTQTPRYLIKTRGQQVTLSCSPISGHRSVSWYQQTPGQGLQFLFEYFSETQRNKGNFPGRFSGRQFSNSRSEMNVSTLELGDSALYLCASSPQRGGPDTQYFGPGTRLTVL.

V is TRBV12-3 or TRBV12-4 and J is TRBJ1-2, with 7 nucleotides matching TRBD1. This CDR3 has 13 residues. J was trimmed by 5 bases and V by 6 bases; bases with no gene match: 6. Written as DNA, the CDR3 is TGTGCCAGCAGCCCGACAGGGCGGTATGGCTACACCTTC. This gives the protein CASSPTGRYGYTF.

This clone occurred once. This chain uses TRBV4-2 with TRBJ2-1, with 12 bases that match TRBD2. The CDR3 covers 16 residues. In germline, CDR1 is LGHNA, CDR2 YNFKEQ. Trimming at V came to 1 base and at J to 16 bases, leaving 14 bases not matched to a gene. The CDR3 DNA reads TGTGCCAGCAGCCAAGGAAGTGCAGGACTAGCGGGATCGGTATTCTTC. Amino acids: CASSQGSAGLAGSVFF.

This clone showed up just once. V is TRBV10-3 and J is TRBJ2-5; tentatively, D is TRBD2 (6 bases). CDR1 and CDR2 (germline): ENHRY, SYGVKD. CDR3 length: 15 amino acids. The ends were cut back, 4 bases at V and 4 bases at J, with 16 bases in the middle. CDR3: CAISGWAGNPETQYF. The CDR3 coding sequence is TGTGCCATCAGTGGGTGGGCGGGAAACCCAGAGACCCAGTACTTC.

The chain links TRBV19 to TRBJ2-4; the D gene is possibly TRBD1 (6 bases). Germline assignment: CDR1 LNHDA and CDR2 SQIVND (reference sequence). The CDR3 has 19 residues. Trimming pared 4 bases from V and 1 base from J, leaving 23 bases between. This chain's CDR3 is CASSNLQGDIILAKNIQYF. The CDR3 DNA is TGTGCCAGTAGTAACCTACAGGGAGACATTATTCTGGCCAAAAACATTCAGTACTTC.

The CDR3 coding sequence is TGTGCCAGCAGCTTAACTTCAGCTGGGGCACTGGACGAGCAGTACTTC. The encoded protein is CASSLTSAGALDEQYF. The rearrangement joins TRBV7-2 to TRBJ2-7; TRBD1 might be the D (5 bases). The V gene lost 2 bases and the J gene lost 5 bases, with 19 bases spanning the gap. The CDR3 has 16 amino acids. CDR1 and CDR2 (germline): SGHTA, FQGNSA.

This chain links TRBV18 with TRBJ2-7; TRBD1 is a possible D gene (6 bases). This CDR3 has 14 residues. Germline values: CDR1 KGHSH, CDR2 LQKENI. Trimming removed 2 bases at V and 7 bases at J, with 15 bases between. CDR3 sequence: CASSPDPVRGEQYF. The CDR3 DNA reads TGTGCCAGCTCACCAGACCCTGTGAGGGGGGAGCAGTACTTC. Using reference TRBV18 and TRBJ2-7 for the parts outside the CDR3, the full variable domain is NAGVMQNPRHLVRRRGQEARLRCSPMKGHSHVYWYRQLPEEGLKFMVYLQKENIIDESGMPKERFSAEFPKEGPSILRIQQVVRGDSAAYFCASSPDPVRGEQYFGPGTRLTVT.

This clone has just a few counts. V gene TRBV18 combines with J gene TRBJ2-7, with 8 bases identical to TRBD1. After removal of 3 bases from V and 5 bases from J, the junction contained 6 bases not matched to a gene. The CDR3 covers 14 residues. Germline CDR1 is KGHSH and CDR2 is LQKENI. Here the CDR3 reads CASSPRDRLHEQYF. The CDR3 bases are TGTGCCAGCTCACCGCGGGACAGGCTCCACGAGCAGTACTTC.

The chain is built from TRBV7-9 and TRBJ1-5, with TRBD1 matching 9 bases. Germline values: CDR1 SEHNR, CDR2 FQNEAQ (reference sequence). The CDR3 totals 15 residues. V lost 5 bases, J lost 1 base, and 3 bases stayed unmatched. The CDR3 nucleotides read TGTGCCAGCAGCAAACAGGGGGCGAGCAATCAGCCCCAGCATTTT. Amino acid sequence: CASSKQGASNQPQHF.

The rearrangement joins TRBV6-4 to TRBJ2-7, with D perhaps matching TRBD1 (6 bases). The CDR3 spans 13 residues. Germline CDR1 is MRHNA and CDR2 is SNTAGT. With 3 bases removed from V and 4 bases from J, the gap between germline ends came to 10 bases. The CDR3 reads CASSELQGYEQYF. DNA for the CDR3: TGTGCCAGCAGTGAATTACAGGGTTACGAGCAGTACTTC.

V gene TRBV2 combines with J gene TRBJ1-3; weak D call: TRBD1 (5 bases). CDR3 length equals 18 residues. V was trimmed by 1 base and J by 1 base, leaving 17 bases between them. The germline V gene has CDR1 SNHLY and CDR2 FYNNEI. The CDR3 bases are TGTGCCAGCAGTGAAGGACAGCGTTCCCTCGCGTCTGGAAACACCATATATTTT. Residues: CASSEGQRSLASGNTIYF. The entire variable domain, with the rest obtained from reference TRBV2 and TRBJ1-3, is as follows: EPEVTQTPSHQVTQMGQEVILRCVPISNHLYFYWYRQILGQKVEFLVSFYNNEISEKSEIFDDQFSVERPDGSNFTLKIRSTKLEDSAMYFCASSEGQRSLASGNTIYFGEGSWLTVV.

This clone was counted once. The CDR3 spells CASRKQANTEAFF. The DNA for the CDR3 is TGTGCCAGCAGGAAACAGGCGAACACTGAAGCTTTCTTT. The rearrangement links TRBV28 to TRBJ1-1, with D maybe TRBD1 (5 bases). The V gene lost 6 bases and the J gene lost 1 base, with 9 bases spanning the gap. Germline-derived CDR1 and CDR2 are MDHEN and SYDVKM. The CDR3 extends over 13 amino acids. Together with reference TRBV28 and TRBJ1-1, the CDR3 gives the full variable domain: DVKVTQSSRYLVKRTGEKVFLECVQDMDHENMFWYRQDPGLGLRLIYFSYDVKMKEKGDIPEGYSVSREKKERFSLILESASTNQTSMYLCASRKQANTEAFFGQGTRLTVV.

This clone was picked up a small number of times. The chain links TRBV12-3 or TRBV12-4 to TRBJ2-1, with D uncertain. CDR3 length: 10 residues. V was cut by 3 bases and J by 12 bases, with 6 bases left in between. The CDR3 sequence is CASSFNRQFF. In nucleotides, the CDR3 is TGTGCCAGCAGTTTTAATCGGCAGTTCTTC.

The chain carries TRBV30 and TRBJ1-2; TRBD1 matches at 8 bases. Per germline, CDR1 GTSNPN and CDR2 SVGIG (reference sequence). The CDR3 spans 13 residues. Trimming took 3 bases from V and 8 from J; bases not matched to a gene: 8. Here the CDR3 reads CAWSDAGGWGYTF. The CDR3 DNA reads TGTGCCTGGAGCGACGCAGGGGGCTGGGGCTACACCTTC.

This clone came up once. This chain connects TRBV5-4 to TRBJ1-2; maybe TRBD1 (6 bases). V was pared by 0 bases and J by 8 bases, with 20 bases between. Germline V gene data show CDR1 as SGHNT and CDR2 as YYREEE (reference sequence). This CDR3 region has 16 residues. This CDR3 reads CASSLGAGARLVGYTF. For the CDR3, the DNA is TGTGCCAGCAGCTTGGGAGCGGGGGCGAGGTTGGTCGGCTACACCTTC.